Each of the 32 T cell receptor beta chains below was sequenced from the same sample in a study of graft-versus-host responses after intestinal transplantation. Assay used: immunoSEQ multiplex PCR; TCRdb lists only in-frame clones, some missing. Here the sample spans around 130,000 clones, 85% to 95% being singletons. Their specific antigens are unknown. The sequencing used unstimulated CD4+ T cells sorted from spleen or lymph node cells, collected before intestinal transplant. These receptors all stem from a human donor who received an intestinal transplant.

The rearrangement links TRBV25-1 to TRBJ2-5, with 7 bases fitting TRBD1. Germline lookup yields CDR1 MGHDK and CDR2 SYGVNS. The CDR3 is 14 amino acids. Trimming at V came to 8 bases and at J to 3 bases, leaving 9 bases not matched to a gene. For the CDR3, the DNA is TGTGCCAGCGGGTTCGGGACAGCCAAAGAGACCCAGTACTTC. Its protein product is CASGFGTAKETQYF.

This clone appeared once. The chain links TRBV6-6 to TRBJ2-6, with D unclear. V lost 5 bases to trimming and J lost 3 bases, with 11 bases between them. The CDR3 contains 15 residues. Germline V gives CDR1 MNHNY, CDR2 SVGAGI (reference sequence). The CDR3 spells CASSPLGDGANVLTF. CDR3 nucleotide sequence: TGTGCCAGCAGTCCCCTAGGTGATGGGGCCAACGTCCTGACTTTC.

This rearrangement joins TRBV5-1 to TRBJ2-3; D remains ambiguous. Per the germline V gene, CDR1 is SGHRS and CDR2 is YFSETQ. Trimming pared 0 bases from V and 0 bases from J, leaving 11 bases between. The CDR3 totals 16 residues. The CDR3 sequence is CASSLVVEPSTDTQYF. CDR3 in DNA: TGCGCCAGCAGCTTGGTTGTAGAGCCTAGCACAGATACGCAGTATTTT.

The chain is built from TRBV2 and TRBJ1-2; D is ambiguous. CDR1 SNHLY and CDR2 FYNNEI come from the germline V gene. V was pared by 2 bases and J by 2 bases, with 9 bases between. This CDR3 region has 14 residues. The CDR3: CASSERIKNYGYTF. The CDR3 region has the DNA TGTGCCAGCAGTGAAAGAATCAAAAACTATGGCTACACCTTC.

The chain recombines TRBV27 with TRBJ2-7; D call uncertain. The V end was cut by 6 bases, the J end by 5 bases, with 11 bases between. Germline V gene sequence: CDR1 MNHEY, CDR2 SMNVEV (reference sequence). The CDR3 has 12 amino acids. The CDR3 protein is CASSAGPDEQYF. Written as DNA, the CDR3 is TGTGCCAGCAGCGCCGGGCCGGACGAGCAGTACTTC.

CDR3 nucleotides: TGTGCCAGCAGGGGACAGCGAAGCTCTGGAAACACCATATATTTT. The encoded protein is CASRGQRSSGNTIYF. The gene calls are TRBV6-6 and TRBJ1-3, with TRBD1 identical over 7 bases. The germline gives CDR1 MNHNY, CDR2 SVGAGI (reference sequence). CDR3 length: 15 amino acids. After removal of 6 bases from V and 0 bases from J, the junction contained 5 bases not matched to a gene.

This clone was recorded once. The V call is TRBV11-3, the J call TRBJ1-4, with a weak D call TRBD1 (5 bases). This CDR3 comprises 14 residues. Trimming removed 5 bases from V and 8 bases from J, with 15 bases in between. Germline CDR1 reads SGHNT; CDR2 reads YENEEA. The CDR3 here is CASSKQDAREKLFF. As DNA, the CDR3 is TGTGCCAGCAGCAAACAGGACGCACGGGAAAAACTGTTTTTT.

The chain couples TRBV11-2 to TRBJ1-3; no clear D gene. Germline V gives CDR1 SGHAT, CDR2 FQNNGV. Trimming removed 2 bases from V and 0 bases from J, with 20 bases in between. CDR3 length: 19 residues. CDR3 sequence: CASSLQPGLARYSGNTIYF. CDR3 in DNA: TGTGCCAGCAGCTTACAGCCGGGTTTAGCGCGGTACTCTGGAAACACCATATATTTT.

The rearrangement joins TRBV19 to TRBJ1-5; possible D gene TRBD1, 5 bases. The germline gives CDR1 LNHDA, CDR2 SQIVND (reference sequence). V lost 4 bases, J lost 3 bases, and 16 bases lay in between. The CDR3 has 16 residues. CDR3 sequence (DNA): TGTGCCAGTAGTAAGCCCTCAGGAGGGGTCAATCAGCCCCAGCATTTT. It translates to CASSKPSGGVNQPQHF.

The chain uses TRBV6-1 and TRBJ2-1; no definite D call. The V gene's germline CDR1 is MNHNS and CDR2 SASEGT. The CDR3 loop spans 11 amino acids. Trimming took 4 bases from V and 9 from J, leaving 7 bases between them. The CDR3 loop is CASSVAVEQFF. CDR3 nucleotide sequence: TGTGCCAGCAGTGTCGCAGTTGAGCAGTTCTTC.

This chain links TRBV9 with TRBJ2-3; the D is unclear. Germline V gene lookup returns CDR1 SGDLS and CDR2 YYNGEE. V shed 3 bases and J shed 3 bases, with 14 bases lying between them. The CDR3 covers 15 residues. CDR3: CASSALASVTDTQYF. The DNA for the CDR3 is TGTGCCAGCAGCGCCCTGGCCTCAGTAACAGATACGCAGTATTTT.

This clone was counted a single time. V gene TRBV14 combines with J gene TRBJ2-1; D perhaps matches TRBD2 (5 bases). Germline CDR1 reads SGHDN; CDR2 reads FVKESK. The CDR3 extends over 13 amino acids. V lost 4 bases, J lost 10 bases, and 14 bases lay in between. DNA for the CDR3: TGTGCCAGCAGCCCCAGACTACTCGGAGAGCAGTTCTTC. Protein product: CASSPRLLGEQFF.

V and J are TRBV10-3 and TRBJ2-5; 9 bases align to TRBD2. CDR1 is ENHRY and CDR2 is SYGVKD in the germline V gene. The CDR3 spans 14 residues. J lost 0 bases, V lost 6 bases, and 2 bases had no gene match. The DNA of the CDR3 is TGTGCCATCAGGGCTAGCGGGGACCAAGAGACCCAGTACTTC. Translated: CAIRASGDQETQYF.

V and J are TRBV27 and TRBJ2-1; perhaps TRBD2 as D (6 bases). V lost 1 base to trimming and J lost 5 bases, with 18 bases between them. Germline values: CDR1 MNHEY, CDR2 SMNVEV (reference sequence). The CDR3 length is 17 residues. The CDR3: CASSLLGRGIAHNEQFF. Written as DNA, the CDR3 is TGTGCCAGCAGTTTATTGGGGCGCGGGATCGCACACAATGAGCAGTTCTTC.

The CDR3 nucleotides read TGTGCCACCAGCAGGGACTCCGGGGCCTACGAGCAGTACTTC. Translation gives CATSRDSGAYEQYF. V and J are TRBV15 and TRBJ2-7; D perhaps matches TRBD2 (5 bases). Per the germline V gene, CDR1 is LNHNV and CDR2 is YYDKDF (reference sequence). The CDR3 has 14 residues. Trimming cost V 3 bases and J 2 bases, with 11 bases left between them.

This chain connects TRBV6-6 to TRBJ2-1; TRBD1 or TRBD2 may be the D gene (5 bases each). The CDR3 runs 16 residues. The V and J ends lost 6 bases and 7 bases respectively, with 22 bases between them. Germline-derived CDR1 and CDR2 are MNHNY and SVGAGI (reference sequence). The CDR3 DNA reads TGTGCCAGCAGGCATATAAGGGGCCTCGGAGGTAATGAGCAGTTCTTC. This codes for CASRHIRGLGGNEQFF.

The chain joins TRBV5-6 to TRBJ1-4; tentative D call: TRBD1 (6 bases). From germline, CDR1 is SGHDT and CDR2 YYEEEE. The CDR3 spans 11 residues. Between the trimmed V and J ends, which lost 1 base and 15 bases, there was a span of 10 bases. CDR3 DNA sequence: TGTGCCAGCAGCTTGAACAGGGAGTTGTTTTTT. As protein: CASSLNRELFF.

This clone appeared once. The chain couples TRBV11-2 to TRBJ2-7; TRBD1 is a possible D gene (5 bases). The CDR3 spans 14 residues. V shed 5 bases and J shed 3 bases, with 14 bases lying between them. Germline V CDR1 and CDR2: SGHAT, FQNNGV. CDR3 nucleotides: TGTGCCAGCAGCCGATCCAGGGCAAGCTACGAGCAGTACTTC. Encoded protein: CASSRSRASYEQYF.

CDR3: CASSFGKGAQYF. CDR3 nucleotide sequence: TGTGCCAGCAGCTTCGGGAAGGGGGCCCAGTACTTC. V is TRBV11-3 and J is TRBJ2-5, with D possibly being TRBD1 (6 bases). Deletions cut 3 bases from V and 9 bases from J, with 11 bases between. The germline V gene has CDR1 SGHNT and CDR2 YENEEA. CDR3 length: 12 amino acids. Combining the CDR3 with reference TRBV11-3 and TRBJ2-5 gives the whole variable domain EAGVVQSPRYKIIEKKQPVAFWCNPISGHNTLYWYLQNLGQGPELLIRYENEEAVDDSQLPKDRFSAERLKGVDSTLKIQPAELGDSAVYLCASSFGKGAQYFGPGTRLLVL.

V gene TRBV4-2 combines with J gene TRBJ1-4; D might be TRBD1 (5 bases). Trimming pared 2 bases from V and 8 bases from J, leaving 18 bases between. The CDR3 extends over 16 amino acids. Germline V gene sequence: CDR1 LGHNA, CDR2 YNFKEQ. The CDR3 nucleotides read TGTGCCAGCAGCCAATCGGGGGGGGAGGGAGGGGAAAAACTGTTTTTT. It translates to CASSQSGGEGGEKLFF.

A single count supports this clone. This chain uses TRBV28 with TRBJ2-3; tentative D call: TRBD2 (5 bases). The CDR3 has 15 amino acids. Trimming took off 5 bases at V and 2 bases at J, with 14 bases between the two ends. Germline V CDR1 and CDR2: MDHEN, SYDVKM. CDR3 region: CASSPREGITDTQYF. The CDR3 DNA reads as TGTGCCAGCAGTCCCCGGGAAGGGATCACAGATACGCAGTATTTT.

This clone appeared a few times. The rearrangement links TRBV18 to TRBJ1-5; 8 positions agree with TRBD1. CDR3 length: 14 amino acids. Germline lookup yields CDR1 KGHSH and CDR2 LQKENI. J was trimmed by 6 bases and V by 6 bases; bases with no gene match: 7. The CDR3 bases are TGTGCCAGCTCCCTTCCGGGACAGGCTCAGCCCCAGCATTTT. Amino acids: CASSLPGQAQPQHF.

V is TRBV7-8 and J is TRBJ1-2, with D unclear. Between the trimmed V and J ends, which lost 2 bases and 1 base, there was a span of 5 bases. The CDR3 has 13 amino acids. Germline V gene data show CDR1 as SGHVS and CDR2 as FQNEAQ. The CDR3 here is CASSLQFNYGYTF. The DNA for the CDR3 is TGTGCCAGCAGCTTACAGTTTAACTATGGCTACACCTTC.

The V and J genes are TRBV19 and TRBJ2-7, with a tentative D call TRBD1 (5 bases). Per the germline V gene, CDR1 is LNHDA and CDR2 is SQIVND (reference sequence). The V end was cut by 3 bases, the J end by 0 bases, with 9 bases between. The CDR3 loop spans 14 amino acids. The CDR3 protein is CASSIPGISYEQYF. Here the CDR3 DNA reads TGTGCCAGTAGTATCCCAGGGATCTCCTACGAGCAGTACTTC.

The rearrangement uses TRBV5-1 and TRBJ1-1; 10 positions agree with TRBD1. The CDR3 is 14 residues long. V trimming: 0 bases; J trimming: 11 bases; junction bases outside the gene matches: 7. The germline gives CDR1 SGHRS, CDR2 YFSETQ. As DNA, the CDR3 is TGCGCCAGCAGCTTGGTGGCGGGACAGGGGTACGCTTTCTTT. This translates into CASSLVAGQGYAFF. Combining the CDR3 with reference TRBV5-1 and TRBJ1-1 gives the whole variable domain KAGVTQTPRYLIKTRGQQVTLSCSPISGHRSVSWYQQTPGQGLQFLFEYFSETQRNKGNFPGRFSGRQFSNSRSEMNVSTLELGDSALYLCASSLVAGQGYAFFGQGTRLTVV.

This sequence joins TRBV7-9 and TRBJ1-5, with 8 positions matching TRBD1. Per the germline V gene, CDR1 is SEHNR and CDR2 is FQNEAQ (reference sequence). CDR3 size: 13 residues. V was clipped by 5 bases and J by 7 bases; unmatched bases: 4. CDR3 DNA sequence: TGTGCCAGCAGCCTGACAGGGGACCAGCCCCAGCATTTT. Protein: CASSLTGDQPQHF.

A single count supports this clone. The J gene is TRBJ2-5, the V gene TRBV5-4, with 9 bases lining up with TRBD1. This CDR3 is 13 amino acids long. Germline CDR1 SGHNT, CDR2 YYREEE (reference sequence). The trim removed 5 bases at V and 4 bases at J, leaving 3 bases unmatched. Here the CDR3 reads CASRRTGAETQYF. In DNA, the CDR3 is TGTGCCAGCAGGAGGACAGGGGCAGAGACCCAGTACTTC.

The chain employs TRBV29-1 and TRBJ1-2; TRBD1 agrees at 9 bases. Germline CDR1 SQVTM, CDR2 ANQGSEA. J lost 5 bases, V lost 4 bases, and 2 bases had no gene match. The length of the CDR3 is 12 residues. The CDR3 spells CSVAGTGYGYTF. CDR3 in DNA: TGCAGCGTTGCAGGGACAGGGTATGGCTACACCTTC.

The chain couples TRBV6-5 to TRBJ2-5; TRBD2 is a possible D gene (6 bases). In germline, CDR1 is MNHEY, CDR2 SVGAGI. V was cut by 6 bases and J by 2 bases, with 10 bases left in between. The CDR3 extends over 13 amino acids. The CDR3 protein is CASSGTRQETQYF. The CDR3 coding sequence is TGTGCCAGCAGCGGGACTCGACAAGAGACCCAGTACTTC.

The chain uses TRBV5-1 and TRBJ1-3, with D possibly being TRBD1 (6 bases). With 4 bases removed from V and 1 base from J, the gap between germline ends came to 24 bases. Germline V gene sequence: CDR1 SGHRS, CDR2 YFSETQ. This CDR3 spans 19 amino acids. The CDR3 reads CASSPRTVQGGISGNTIYF. CDR3 nucleotide sequence: TGCGCCAGCAGCCCTCGGACTGTACAGGGCGGAATTTCTGGAAACACCATATATTTT. Combining the CDR3 with reference TRBV5-1 and TRBJ1-3 gives the whole variable domain KAGVTQTPRYLIKTRGQQVTLSCSPISGHRSVSWYQQTPGQGLQFLFEYFSETQRNKGNFPGRFSGRQFSNSRSEMNVSTLELGDSALYLCASSPRTVQGGISGNTIYFGEGSWLTVV.

V usage is TRBV6-1 and J usage is TRBJ2-5, with TRBD1 matching 7 bases. V gave up 6 bases and J gave up 1 base; unmatched junction bases: 5. CDR1 and CDR2 from the germline V gene are MNHNS and SASEGT. The CDR3 runs to 14 residues. For the CDR3, the DNA is TGTGCCAGCAGAGTCGGACAGGTCCAAGAGACCCAGTACTTC. This gives the protein CASRVGQVQETQYF.

This chain links TRBV5-1 with TRBJ1-1; 9 bases line up with TRBD1. The CDR3 loop spans 13 amino acids. From germline, CDR1 is SGHRS and CDR2 YFSETQ. V was clipped by 0 bases and J by 6 bases; unmatched bases: 0. The CDR3 sequence is CASSLGQGAEAFF. The CDR3 DNA is TGCGCCAGCAGCTTGGGACAGGGGGCTGAAGCTTTCTTT.